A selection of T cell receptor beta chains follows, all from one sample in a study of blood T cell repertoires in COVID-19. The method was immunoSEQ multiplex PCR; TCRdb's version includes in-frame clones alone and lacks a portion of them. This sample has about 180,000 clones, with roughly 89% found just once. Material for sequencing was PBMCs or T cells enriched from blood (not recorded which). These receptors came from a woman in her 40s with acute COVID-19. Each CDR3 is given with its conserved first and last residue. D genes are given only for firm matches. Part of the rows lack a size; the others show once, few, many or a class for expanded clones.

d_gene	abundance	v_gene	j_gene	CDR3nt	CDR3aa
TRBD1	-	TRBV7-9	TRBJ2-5	TGTGCCAGCAGCTTCGGACAGGGGGAGACCCAGTACTTC	CASSFGQGETQYF
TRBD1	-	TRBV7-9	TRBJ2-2	TGTGCCAGCAGCGAGGGACAGTTAAACACCGGGGAGCTGTTTTTT	CASSEGQLNTGELFF
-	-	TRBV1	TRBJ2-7	TGCACCAGCAGCCGGTCCCAGCGGGGGGCCTCCGAGCAGTACTTC	CTSSRSQRGASEQYF
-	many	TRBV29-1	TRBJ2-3	TGCAGCGTTGACCGGGATTTCTCAGATACGCAGTATTTT	CSVDRDFSDTQYF
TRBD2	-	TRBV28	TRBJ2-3	TGTGCCAGCAGCACTCCGACTAGCGGGGGGGCCACAGATACGCAGTATTTT	CASSTPTSGGATDTQYF
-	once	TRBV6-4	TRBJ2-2	TGTGCCAGCAGTGCGCTAAACACCGGGGAGCTGTTTTTT	CASSALNTGELFF
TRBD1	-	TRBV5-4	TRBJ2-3	TGTGCCAGCAGCTTGGAAGCGACAGGGCTGTCAGATACGCAGTATTTT	CASSLEATGLSDTQYF
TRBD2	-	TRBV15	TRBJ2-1	TGTGCCACCAGAACGGGAGCGGGGAGGTACAATGAGCAGTTCTTC	CATRTGAGRYNEQFF
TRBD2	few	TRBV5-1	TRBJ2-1	TGCGCCAGCAGCCCGCAGACTAGCGGGAGCTACAATGAGCAGTTCTTC	CASSPQTSGSYNEQFF
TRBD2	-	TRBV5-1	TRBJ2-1	TGCGCCAGCAGCTATAGAGCGGGACCCTACAATGAGCAGTTCTTC	CASSYRAGPYNEQFF
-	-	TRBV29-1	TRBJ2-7	TGCAGCACTTTGGGGGGAGGAGGAAGGAACGAGCAGTACTTC	CSTLGGGGRNEQYF
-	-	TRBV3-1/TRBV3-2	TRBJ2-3	TGTGCCAGCAGCCAAGTAGAGGAGGATACGCAGTATTTT	CASSQVEEDTQYF
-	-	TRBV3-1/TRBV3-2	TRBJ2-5	TGTGCCAGCAGCCAAGATCTTAGGGCAGGGAGGAAGACCCAGTACTTC	CASSQDLRAGRKTQYF
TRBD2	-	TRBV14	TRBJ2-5	TGTGCCAGCAGTCCATTCGGACTAGCGGGGGGATTTGGAGGAGAGACCCAGTACTTC	CASSPFGLAGGFGGETQYF
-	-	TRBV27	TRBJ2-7	TGTGCCAGCAGTTATATGGTTTCGAGCGGAGCCTACGAGCAGTACTTC	CASSYMVSSGAYEQYF
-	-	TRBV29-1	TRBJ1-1	TGCAGCGCCCACCCAAGGGGCGGGGGGATGAACACTGAAGCTTTCTTT	CSAHPRGGGMNTEAFF
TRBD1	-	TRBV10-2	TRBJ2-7	TGCGCCAGCCGGGACAGGGTCGAGCAGTACTTC	CASRDRVEQYF
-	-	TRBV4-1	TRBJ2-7	TGCGCCAGCAGCCAAGATCTGGCGGGCCTACCGACCTACGAGCAGTACTTC	CASSQDLAGLPTYEQYF
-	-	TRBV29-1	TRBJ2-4	TGCAGCGTTGTTTGGGGACTGAGCAAAAACATTCAGTACTTC	CSVVWGLSKNIQYF
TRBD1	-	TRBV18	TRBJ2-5	TGTGCCAGCTCACCACCCGGACAGGCCTTTGGGACCCAGTACTTC	CASSPPGQAFGTQYF
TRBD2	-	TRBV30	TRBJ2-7	TGTGCCTGGAGTGTCCCTAGCGGGGGACAGTACTTC	CAWSVPSGGQYF
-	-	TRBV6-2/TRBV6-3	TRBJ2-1	TGTGCCAGCAGTTACTCACTTACGAGGGAATCGGGCTACAATGAGCAGTTCTTC	CASSYSLTRESGYNEQFF
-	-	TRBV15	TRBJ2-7	TGTGCCACCAGCGATGCAGGGGCGCACGACGAGCAGTACTTC	CATSDAGAHDEQYF
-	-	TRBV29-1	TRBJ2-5	TGCAGCGTCCTGGGACAAAAAGAGACCCAGTACTTC	CSVLGQKETQYF
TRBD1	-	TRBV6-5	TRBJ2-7	TGTGCCAGCAGAGAGGGACAGGCGAACTACGAGCAGTACTTC	CASREGQANYEQYF
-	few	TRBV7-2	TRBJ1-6	TGTGCCAGCAGCTCCGGGGGTCAGTCCACCCTCCACTTT	CASSSGGQSTLHF
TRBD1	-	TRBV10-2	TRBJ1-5	TGCGCCAGCAGTGCGGGGACAGCCCAAAATCAGCCCCAGCATTTT	CASSAGTAQNQPQHF
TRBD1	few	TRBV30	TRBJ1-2	TGTGCCTGGAGGACAGGGGCCTTTGGTGGCTACACCTTC	CAWRTGAFGGYTF
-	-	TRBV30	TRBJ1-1	TGTGCCTGGAGTCCGAGCTTAGCCCGGGTCCCCTACATGAACACTGAAGCTTTCTTT	CAWSPSLARVPYMNTEAFF
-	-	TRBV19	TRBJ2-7	TGTGCCAGCGGGAGCAGGACCCACGCTAATGAGCAGTACTTC	CASGSRTHANEQYF
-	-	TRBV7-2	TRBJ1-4	TGTGCCAGCAGCTCGCAGGGATCTAATGAAAAACTGTTTTTT	CASSSQGSNEKLFF
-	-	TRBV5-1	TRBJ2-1	TGCGCCAGCAGCTTGGACACATACAATGAGCAGTTCTTC	CASSLDTYNEQFF
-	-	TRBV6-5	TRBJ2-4	TGTGCCAGCAGTTGGACGGCCGGAGGCCAAAACATTCAGTACTTC	CASSWTAGGQNIQYF
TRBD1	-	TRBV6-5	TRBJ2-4	TGTGCCAGCAGTTCGGGACAGGGGTTAGCCAAAAACATTCAGTACTTC	CASSSGQGLAKNIQYF
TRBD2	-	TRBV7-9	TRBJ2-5	TGTGCCAGCGGGGTAGGGACTTGGACTAGCGGGACAAGGGAGACCCAGTACTTC	CASGVGTWTSGTRETQYF
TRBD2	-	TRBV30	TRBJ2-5	TGTGCCTGGAGCGCGGGACTAGCAGAGGAGACCCAGTACTTC	CAWSAGLAEETQYF
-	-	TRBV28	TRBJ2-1	TGTGCCAGCAGTCTTCGTACAAGGATGGGGCTGTACAATGAGCAGTTCTTC	CASSLRTRMGLYNEQFF
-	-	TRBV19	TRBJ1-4	TGTGCCAGTAGTATGTACTTAGCCGGGGAAAAACTGTTTTTT	CASSMYLAGEKLFF
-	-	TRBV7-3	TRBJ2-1	TGTGCCAGCAGCTTAATTCCTGGGGCTAGCTCCTACAATGAGCAGTTCTTC	CASSLIPGASSYNEQFF
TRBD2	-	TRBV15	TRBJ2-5	TGTGCCACCAGCAGAGAGTATAGCGGGGCAAAGAAAGAGACCCAGTACTTC	CATSREYSGAKKETQYF
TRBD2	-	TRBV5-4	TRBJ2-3	TGTGCCAGCAGCTGGGGGGGAGCAGATACGCAGTATTTT	CASSWGGADTQYF
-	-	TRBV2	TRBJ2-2	TGTGCCAGCAGTGAGAGACTCTACACCGGGGAGCTGTTTTTT	CASSERLYTGELFF
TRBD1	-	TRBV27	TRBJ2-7	TGTGCCAGCACAAGGGTGGGGACAGGGGGCAACGAGCAGTACTTC	CASTRVGTGGNEQYF
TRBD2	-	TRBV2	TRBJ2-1	TGTGCCAGCAGGCCGGGACTAGCTTTTTACAATGAGCAGTTCTTC	CASRPGLAFYNEQFF
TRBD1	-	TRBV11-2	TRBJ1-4	TGTGCCAGCAGCCCGGACAGGATGAATGAAAAACTGTTTTTT	CASSPDRMNEKLFF
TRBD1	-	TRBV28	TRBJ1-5	TGTGCCAGCAGGGGACAGGTTAGCAATCAGCCCCAGCATTTT	CASRGQVSNQPQHF
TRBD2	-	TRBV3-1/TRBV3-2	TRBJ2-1	TGTGCCAGCAGCCAAGTTCTAGCGGGGGGGCGAGGCGACAATGAGCAGTTCTTC	CASSQVLAGGRGDNEQFF
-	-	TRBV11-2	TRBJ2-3	TGTGCCAGCAGCTTTAAAGGGGCTGGAGATACGCAGTATTTT	CASSFKGAGDTQYF
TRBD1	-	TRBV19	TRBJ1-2	TGTGCCAGTAGTTCGGGGACAGCAACTGGTGGCTACACCTTC	CASSSGTATGGYTF
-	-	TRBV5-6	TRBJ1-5	TGTGCCAGCAGCTCGGGGGGGAGGAACAATCAGCCCCAGCATTTT	CASSSGGRNNQPQHF
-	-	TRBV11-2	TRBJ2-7	TGTGCCAGCAGCTTAGCTGCGGGAACACTCTACGAGCAGTACTTC	CASSLAAGTLYEQYF
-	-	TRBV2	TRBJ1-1	TGTGCCAGCAGTGTGCAGGGTATGAACACTGAAGCTTTCTTT	CASSVQGMNTEAFF